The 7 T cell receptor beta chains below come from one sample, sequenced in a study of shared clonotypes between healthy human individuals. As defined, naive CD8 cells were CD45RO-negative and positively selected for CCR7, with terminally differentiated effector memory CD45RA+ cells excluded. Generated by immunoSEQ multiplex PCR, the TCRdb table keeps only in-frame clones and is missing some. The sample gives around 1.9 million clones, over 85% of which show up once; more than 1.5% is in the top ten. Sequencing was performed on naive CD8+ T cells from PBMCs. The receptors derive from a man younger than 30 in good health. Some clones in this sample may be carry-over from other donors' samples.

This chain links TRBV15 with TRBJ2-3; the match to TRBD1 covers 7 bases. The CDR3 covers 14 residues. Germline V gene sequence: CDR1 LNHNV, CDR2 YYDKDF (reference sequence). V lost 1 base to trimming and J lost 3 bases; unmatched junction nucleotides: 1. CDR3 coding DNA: TGTGCCACCAGCAGAGCGACAGGGACAGATACGCAGTATTTT. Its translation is CATSRATGTDTQYF.

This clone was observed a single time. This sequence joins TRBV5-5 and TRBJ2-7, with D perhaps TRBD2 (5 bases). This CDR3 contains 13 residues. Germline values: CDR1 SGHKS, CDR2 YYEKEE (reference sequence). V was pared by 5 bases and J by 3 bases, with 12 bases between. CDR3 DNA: TGTGCCAGCAGGCCCGGGGTCCGCTACGAGCAGTACTTC. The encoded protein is CASRPGVRYEQYF.

CDR3 in amino acids: CATSNLAIVGTEAFF. The CDR3 DNA follows: TGTGCCACCAGCAACCTCGCTATTGTTGGCACTGAAGCTTTCTTT. The chain couples TRBV15 to TRBJ1-1; no clear D gene. V shed 4 bases and J shed 4 bases, with 16 bases lying between them. The germline CDR1 and CDR2 sequences are LNHNV and YYDKDF (reference sequence). This CDR3 is built from 15 residues.

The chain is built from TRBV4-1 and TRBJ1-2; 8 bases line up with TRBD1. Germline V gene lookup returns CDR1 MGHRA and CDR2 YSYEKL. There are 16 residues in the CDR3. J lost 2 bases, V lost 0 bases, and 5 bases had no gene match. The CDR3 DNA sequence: TGCGCCAGCAGCCAAGATACCCGACAGGGGAACTATGGCTACACCTTC. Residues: CASSQDTRQGNYGYTF.

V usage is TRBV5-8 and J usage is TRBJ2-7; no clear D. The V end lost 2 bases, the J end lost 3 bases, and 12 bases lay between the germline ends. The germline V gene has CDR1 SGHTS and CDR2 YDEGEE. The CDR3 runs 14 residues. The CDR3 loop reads CASSFGRMNYEQYF. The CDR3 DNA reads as TGTGCCAGCAGCTTTGGACGGATGAACTACGAGCAGTACTTC.

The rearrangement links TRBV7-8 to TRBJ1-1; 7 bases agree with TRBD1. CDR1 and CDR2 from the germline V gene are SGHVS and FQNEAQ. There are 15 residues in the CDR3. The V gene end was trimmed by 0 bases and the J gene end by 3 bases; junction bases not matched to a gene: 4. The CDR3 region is CASSLAQGGDTEAFF. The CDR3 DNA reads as TGTGCCAGCAGCTTAGCGCAGGGGGGGGACACTGAAGCTTTCTTT.

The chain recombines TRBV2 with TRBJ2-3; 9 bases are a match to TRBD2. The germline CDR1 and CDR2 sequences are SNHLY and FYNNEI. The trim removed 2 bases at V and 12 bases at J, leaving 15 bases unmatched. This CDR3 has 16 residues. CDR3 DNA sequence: TGTGCCAGCAGTGAAACTCTCTTTTCGGGTAGCGGGAGCCAGTATTTT. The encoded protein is CASSETLFSGSGSQYF.